A single sample gave rise to the 8 T cell receptor beta chains below, sequenced in a study of blood T cell repertoires in COVID-19 (dated by TCRdb to 2020 to 2022). The method behind the library was the immunoSEQ multiplex PCR assay. TCRdb provides this immuneACCESS table in a form limited to in-frame rearrangements. Some clones are lacking; in checked studies, under half of them reflect an unresolved V gene, and why the rest are absent is not known. The sample table shows hundreds of thousands of clones, and less than 90% are seen once. Of the sample, 7% to 10% is held by the ten largest clones. The sequencing sample was made of PBMCs or T cells enriched from blood (not recorded which). The receptors were gathered from a woman aged 60 to 75 who had recovered from COVID-19.

The chain uses TRBV7-2 and TRBJ1-3; weak D call: TRBD1 (6 bases). V was clipped by 1 base and J by 2 bases, with 12 bases between them. CDR1 SGHTA and CDR2 FQGNSA come from the germline V gene. The CDR3 totals 16 residues. The chain's CDR3 is CASSLVGGLPGNTIYF. DNA for the CDR3: TGTGCCAGCAGCTTAGTGGGGGGGCTCCCTGGAAACACCATATATTTT.

This chain connects TRBV18 to TRBJ2-7; D unresolved. The ends were cut back, 0 bases at V and 1 base at J, with 4 bases in the middle. CDR1 KGHSH and CDR2 LQKENI come from the germline V gene. This CDR3 contains 13 residues. In nucleotides, the CDR3 is TGTGCCAGCTCACCACCCCAGTCCTACGAGCAGTACTTC. Translation: CASSPPQSYEQYF.

V and J are TRBV5-1 and TRBJ1-4, with no clear D. V was clipped by 1 base and J by 0 bases, with 19 bases between them. Per the germline V gene, CDR1 is SGHRS and CDR2 is YFSETQ. The CDR3 runs to 19 residues. The CDR3 protein is CASSLKPTTSGATNEKLFF. CDR3 coding DNA: TGCGCCAGCAGCTTGAAGCCGACCACATCAGGCGCAACTAATGAAAAACTGTTTTTT.

In the case of this clone: Additional DNA sequences in this sample encode the identical CDR3. The rearrangement links TRBV24-1 to TRBJ1-5; 10 bases agree with TRBD1. The CDR3 extends over 15 amino acids. The V and J ends lost 4 bases and 4 bases, in that order; junction bases with no gene match: 3. CDR1 KGHDR and CDR2 SFDVKD come from the germline V gene. The CDR3 loop is CATSDRTGGNQPQHF. The DNA for the CDR3 is TGTGCCACCAGTGACCGGACAGGGGGGAATCAGCCCCAGCATTTT.

The chain has TRBV12-3 or TRBV12-4 and TRBJ2-2; the D is unclear. Trimming removed 4 bases from V and 4 bases from J, with 4 bases in between. This CDR3 is 12 amino acids long. The CDR3 coding sequence is TGTGCCAGCAGTTCCGGCACCGGGGAGCTGTTTTTT. Amino acids: CASSSGTGELFF.

The CDR3 protein is CASSAVQGGGNTIYF. DNA for the CDR3: TGTGCCAGCAGTGCAGTTCAGGGTGGTGGAAACACCATATATTTT. The V and J genes are TRBV2 and TRBJ1-3; maybe TRBD1 (5 bases). The CDR3 sequence is 15 residues long. CDR1 SNHLY and CDR2 FYNNEI come from the germline V gene. V lost 4 bases and J 3 bases, leaving 13 bases between the germline ends. Full variable domain (missing parts from reference TRBV2 and TRBJ1-3): EPEVTQTPSHQVTQMGQEVILRCVPISNHLYFYWYRQILGQKVEFLVSFYNNEISEKSEIFDDQFSVERPDGSNFTLKIRSTKLEDSAMYFCASSAVQGGGNTIYFGEGSWLTVV.

This clone was seen just once. This chain connects TRBV18 to TRBJ2-1; TRBD2 agrees at 11 bases. Germline CDR1 reads KGHSH; CDR2 reads LQKENI. J was trimmed by 6 bases and V by 3 bases; bases with no gene match: 1. This CDR3 has 14 residues. The CDR3 DNA reads TGTGCCAGCTCACCCGGGACTAGCGGCAATGAGCAGTTCTTC. This sequence encodes CASSPGTSGNEQFF.

The CDR3 loop is CASSQEWQRGRENIQYF. The CDR3 DNA sequence: TGCGCCAGCAGCCAAGAGTGGCAGCGGGGGCGCGAAAACATTCAGTACTTC. The J gene is TRBJ2-4, the V gene TRBV4-1; 8 bases align to TRBD2. The CDR3 covers 17 residues. The germline CDR1 and CDR2 sequences are MGHRA and YSYEKL. The V segment lost 0 bases and the J segment 5 bases; nucleotides outside the gene matches: 9.